A selection of T cell receptor beta chains follows, all from one sample in a study of blood T cell repertoires in COVID-19. Profiled with immunoSEQ multiplex PCR; TCRdb holds only in-frame clones, not every one. The table shows tens of thousands of clones, with around four fifths occurring only once. Source material: peripheral blood. Receptors originate from a man between 70 and 80 years old with acute or convalescent COVID-19. Both conserved end residues are part of each CDR3. The order of the fields is J gene, clone size, V gene, D gene, CDR3 protein, CDR3 DNA. D genes are given only for firm matches. The listing skips clone size in some rows; elsewhere it reads once, few, many or a size class.

j_gene: TRBJ1-1; abundance: few; v_gene: TRBV29-1; d_gene: TRBD1; CDR3aa: CSVPRQGARHTEAFF; CDR3nt: TGCAGCGTACCTAGACAGGGGGCGCGCCACACTGAAGCTTTCTTT
j_gene: TRBJ2-1; abundance: .; v_gene: TRBV5-4; d_gene: .; CDR3aa: CASSLSSYNEQFF; CDR3nt: TGTGCCAGCAGCTTGTCCAGCTACAATGAGCAGTTCTTC
j_gene: TRBJ1-1; abundance: .; v_gene: TRBV6-5; d_gene: .; CDR3aa: CASSYSGGTEAFF; CDR3nt: TGTGCCAGCAGTTACTCAGGGGGCACTGAAGCTTTCTTT
j_gene: TRBJ2-1; abundance: .; v_gene: TRBV5-8; d_gene: TRBD2; CDR3aa: CASSVPTSGFSYNEQFF; CDR3nt: TGTGCCAGCAGTGTGCCGACTAGCGGTTTTTCCTACAATGAGCAGTTCTTC
j_gene: TRBJ1-2; abundance: .; v_gene: TRBV4-1; d_gene: TRBD1; CDR3aa: CASSQDPRDRAGYTF; CDR3nt: TGCGCCAGCAGCCAAGACCCTCGGGACAGGGCGGGCTACACCTTC
j_gene: TRBJ1-2; abundance: .; v_gene: TRBV5-1; d_gene: .; CDR3aa: CASSLIQNYGYTF; CDR3nt: TGCGCCAGCAGCTTGATCCAGAACTATGGCTACACCTTC
j_gene: TRBJ1-5; abundance: .; v_gene: TRBV15; d_gene: .; CDR3aa: CATSRDRAGMRYQPQHF; CDR3nt: TGTGCCACCAGCAGAGATCGGGCAGGGATGAGATATCAGCCCCAGCATTTT
j_gene: TRBJ1-2; abundance: .; v_gene: TRBV7-9; d_gene: .; CDR3aa: CASSLGSQAGGYTF; CDR3nt: TGTGCCAGCAGCTTAGGGTCCCAGGCTGGGGGCTACACCTTC
j_gene: TRBJ2-7; abundance: .; v_gene: TRBV5-4; d_gene: TRBD2; CDR3aa: CASSLVDIGLAGVEQYF; CDR3nt: TGTGCCAGCAGCTTGGTGGACATTGGACTAGCGGGAGTGGAGCAGTACTTC
j_gene: TRBJ2-3; abundance: .; v_gene: TRBV19; d_gene: .; CDR3aa: CASSLTTGSTDTQYF; CDR3nt: TGTGCCAGTAGTCTCACGACAGGTAGCACAGATACGCAGTATTTT
j_gene: TRBJ1-1; abundance: .; v_gene: TRBV27; d_gene: .; CDR3aa: CASSFSGRKAFF; CDR3nt: TGTGCCAGCAGTTTCTCAGGGCGCAAAGCTTTCTTT
j_gene: TRBJ2-3; abundance: .; v_gene: TRBV2; d_gene: TRBD2; CDR3aa: CARERTSISTDTQYF; CDR3nt: TGTGCCCGCGAGCGGACTAGCATTAGCACAGATACGCAGTATTTT
j_gene: TRBJ2-2; abundance: few; v_gene: TRBV2; d_gene: .; CDR3aa: CASTRQNTGELFF; CDR3nt: TGTGCCAGCACCCGACAGAACACCGGGGAGCTGTTTTTT
j_gene: TRBJ2-1; abundance: .; v_gene: TRBV4-2; d_gene: TRBD2; CDR3aa: CASSQVPGGYNEQFF; CDR3nt: TGTGCCAGCAGCCAAGTGCCGGGAGGATACAATGAGCAGTTCTTC
j_gene: TRBJ2-1; abundance: .; v_gene: TRBV6-5; d_gene: .; CDR3aa: CASRRRGPSEQFF; CDR3nt: TGTGCCAGCCGGAGGAGGGGCCCCTCGGAGCAGTTCTTC
j_gene: TRBJ1-1; abundance: .; v_gene: TRBV21-1; d_gene: .; CDR3aa: CASSSYKTGHTEAFF; CDR3nt: TGTGCCAGCAGCTCCTATAAGACAGGTCACACTGAAGCTTTCTTT
j_gene: TRBJ1-6; abundance: .; v_gene: TRBV19; d_gene: .; CDR3aa: CASSIEGVRPNSPLHF; CDR3nt: TGTGCCAGTAGTATAGAAGGGGTCCGACCTAATTCACCCCTCCACTTT
j_gene: TRBJ2-2; abundance: .; v_gene: TRBV3-1/TRBV3-2; d_gene: TRBD2; CDR3aa: CASSARLAGRSSSTGELFF; CDR3nt: TGTGCCAGCAGCGCACGACTAGCGGGTCGAAGCTCTTCGACCGGGGAGCTGTTTTTT
j_gene: TRBJ1-2; abundance: .; v_gene: TRBV5-4; d_gene: .; CDR3aa: CASSFPGGAGYYGYTF; CDR3nt: TGTGCCAGCAGCTTCCCAGGTGGGGCAGGATACTATGGCTACACCTTC
j_gene: TRBJ2-6; abundance: .; v_gene: TRBV18; d_gene: .; CDR3aa: CASSPQYSGANVLTF; CDR3nt: TGTGCCAGCTCCCCCCAGTACTCTGGGGCCAACGTCCTGACTTTC
j_gene: TRBJ1-5; abundance: .; v_gene: TRBV15; d_gene: .; CDR3aa: CATSRVQYQPQHF; CDR3nt: TGTGCCACCAGCAGAGTTCAATATCAGCCCCAGCATTTT
j_gene: TRBJ1-6; abundance: .; v_gene: TRBV3-1/TRBV3-2; d_gene: .; CDR3aa: CASSQDRPSGQTLHF; CDR3nt: TGTGCCAGCAGCCAAGATCGCCCCTCAGGTCAGACCCTCCACTTT
j_gene: TRBJ1-1; abundance: once; v_gene: TRBV28; d_gene: TRBD1; CDR3aa: CASSLDRVNTEAFF; CDR3nt: TGTGCCAGCAGCCTTGACAGGGTGAACACTGAAGCTTTCTTT
j_gene: TRBJ2-3; abundance: .; v_gene: TRBV18; d_gene: TRBD1; CDR3aa: CASSPPWAGGSTDTQYF; CDR3nt: TGTGCCAGCTCACCCCCTTGGGCAGGGGGAAGCACAGATACGCAGTATTTT
j_gene: TRBJ2-2; abundance: .; v_gene: TRBV7-6; d_gene: TRBD1; CDR3aa: CASSSYIVGQGGTGELFF; CDR3nt: TGTGCCAGCAGCTCATATATCGTCGGACAGGGCGGCACCGGGGAGCTGTTTTTT
j_gene: TRBJ1-1; abundance: once; v_gene: TRBV7-9; d_gene: .; CDR3aa: CASSPRNTEAFF; CDR3nt: TGTGCCAGCAGCCCCAGAAACACTGAAGCTTTCTTT
j_gene: TRBJ2-7; abundance: .; v_gene: TRBV6-1; d_gene: .; CDR3aa: CASTEQGRYEQYF; CDR3nt: TGTGCCAGCACGGAACAGGGGAGGTACGAGCAGTACTTC
j_gene: TRBJ1-1; abundance: .; v_gene: TRBV11-2; d_gene: TRBD1; CDR3aa: CASSSRQGPTEAFF; CDR3nt: TGTGCCAGCAGTTCTCGACAGGGCCCCACTGAAGCTTTCTTT
j_gene: TRBJ1-2; abundance: .; v_gene: TRBV5-1; d_gene: .; CDR3aa: CASSLSDNDYGYTF; CDR3nt: TGCGCCAGCAGCTTGTCCGACAATGACTATGGCTACACCTTC
j_gene: TRBJ2-7; abundance: .; v_gene: TRBV2; d_gene: TRBD2; CDR3aa: CASSPPRLAGAYEQYF; CDR3nt: TGTGCCAGCAGCCCGCCCCGACTAGCGGGAGCGTACGAGCAGTACTTC
j_gene: TRBJ2-1; abundance: .; v_gene: TRBV24-1; d_gene: .; CDR3aa: CATSDLFAGVDEQFF; CDR3nt: TGTGCCACCAGTGATTTATTCGCAGGGGTCGATGAGCAGTTCTTC
j_gene: TRBJ2-3; abundance: .; v_gene: TRBV5-6; d_gene: .; CDR3aa: CASSLEGVGTDTQYF; CDR3nt: TGTGCCAGCAGCCTGGAGGGGGTAGGAACAGATACGCAGTATTTT
j_gene: TRBJ2-1; abundance: .; v_gene: TRBV9; d_gene: TRBD1; CDR3aa: CASSPRQGLNEQFF; CDR3nt: TGTGCCAGCAGCCCCCGACAGGGGCTCAATGAGCAGTTCTTC
j_gene: TRBJ1-3; abundance: .; v_gene: TRBV5-4; d_gene: .; CDR3aa: CASSLGGNAGNTIYF; CDR3nt: TGTGCCAGCAGCTTGGGAGGGAATGCTGGAAACACCATATATTTT
j_gene: TRBJ2-7; abundance: .; v_gene: TRBV6-5; d_gene: TRBD2; CDR3aa: CASKLESGTPYEQYF; CDR3nt: TGTGCCAGCAAATTGGAGAGCGGGACCCCCTACGAGCAGTACTTC
j_gene: TRBJ2-3; abundance: .; v_gene: TRBV14; d_gene: TRBD2; CDR3aa: CASSQDLGGGRADTQYF; CDR3nt: TGTGCCAGCAGCCAAGATCTTGGCGGGGGGAGGGCAGATACGCAGTATTTT
j_gene: TRBJ2-3; abundance: .; v_gene: TRBV10-3; d_gene: TRBD2; CDR3aa: CAISESGGKADTQYF; CDR3nt: TGTGCCATCAGTGAGTCCGGGGGGAAAGCAGATACGCAGTATTTT
j_gene: TRBJ1-2; abundance: few; v_gene: TRBV7-9; d_gene: .; CDR3aa: CASSSLQGPLTF; CDR3nt: TGTGCCAGCAGCTCCCTACAGGGACCTCTGACCTTC
j_gene: TRBJ1-2; abundance: .; v_gene: TRBV6-5; d_gene: .; CDR3aa: CASRISGGYGYTF; CDR3nt: TGTGCCAGCCGAATCAGTGGAGGCTATGGCTACACCTTC
j_gene: TRBJ2-2; abundance: .; v_gene: TRBV3-1/TRBV3-2; d_gene: .; CDR3aa: CASSQLPRNTGELFF; CDR3nt: TGTGCCAGCAGCCAACTTCCGCGGAACACCGGGGAGCTGTTTTTT
j_gene: TRBJ1-2; abundance: .; v_gene: TRBV12-3/TRBV12-4; d_gene: .; CDR3aa: CASTLRTEEFTF; CDR3nt: TGTGCCAGCACCCTGAGGACGGAGGAATTCACCTTC
j_gene: TRBJ2-1; abundance: .; v_gene: TRBV6-5; d_gene: TRBD1; CDR3aa: CASSSLPGGNEQFF; CDR3nt: TGTGCCAGCAGTTCCCTCCCAGGGGGCAATGAGCAGTTCTTC
j_gene: TRBJ2-3; abundance: .; v_gene: TRBV6-1; d_gene: TRBD2; CDR3aa: CASSEAGLAGADTQYF; CDR3nt: TGTGCCAGCAGTGAAGCGGGACTAGCGGGAGCAGATACGCAGTATTTT
j_gene: TRBJ1-6; abundance: .; v_gene: TRBV6-5; d_gene: TRBD1; CDR3aa: CASSYSLTGSSPLHF; CDR3nt: TGTGCCAGCAGTTACTCACTGACAGGGAGCTCACCCCTCCACTTT
j_gene: TRBJ1-4; abundance: .; v_gene: TRBV5-1; d_gene: .; CDR3aa: CASSSGGRAATNEKLFF; CDR3nt: TGCGCCAGCAGCTCTGGGGGCAGGGCTGCAACTAATGAAAAACTGTTTTTT
j_gene: TRBJ1-1; abundance: few; v_gene: TRBV19; d_gene: .; CDR3aa: CASRVERRNTEAFF; CDR3nt: TGTGCCAGTAGGGTGGAGAGGAGGAACACTGAAGCTTTCTTT
j_gene: TRBJ1-1; abundance: few; v_gene: TRBV7-8; d_gene: TRBD1; CDR3aa: CASSWRQGANTEAFF; CDR3nt: TGTGCCAGCAGCTGGAGACAGGGAGCGAACACTGAAGCTTTCTTT
j_gene: TRBJ2-3; abundance: few; v_gene: TRBV25-1; d_gene: .; CDR3aa: CASSAPAPGIARQYF; CDR3nt: TGTGCCAGCAGTGCCCCGGCCCCAGGGATTGCCAGGCAGTATTTT
j_gene: TRBJ1-6; abundance: once; v_gene: TRBV7-3; d_gene: TRBD1; CDR3aa: CASSGGQANSPLHF; CDR3nt: TGTGCCAGCAGCGGGGGACAGGCGAATTCACCCCTCCACTTT
j_gene: TRBJ1-3; abundance: .; v_gene: TRBV5-1; d_gene: .; CDR3aa: CASSQGGQGNTIYF; CDR3nt: TGCGCCAGCAGCCAGGGAGGCCAAGGAAACACCATATATTTT
j_gene: TRBJ2-3; abundance: .; v_gene: TRBV5-1; d_gene: .; CDR3aa: CASSLDPGSGTDTQYF; CDR3nt: TGCGCCAGCAGCTTGGATCCGGGGAGTGGTACAGATACGCAGTATTTT
j_gene: TRBJ1-4; abundance: .; v_gene: TRBV6-6; d_gene: .; CDR3aa: CASSYLGGDEKLFF; CDR3nt: TGTGCCAGCAGCTATCTTGGGGGCGATGAAAAACTGTTTTTT
j_gene: TRBJ1-2; abundance: .; v_gene: TRBV5-1; d_gene: .; CDR3aa: CASSQEGGYGYTF; CDR3nt: TGCGCCAGCAGCCAGGAAGGGGGATATGGCTACACCTTC
j_gene: TRBJ1-2; abundance: .; v_gene: TRBV28; d_gene: TRBD1; CDR3aa: CASSLTGTGQGYTF; CDR3nt: TGTGCCAGCAGTTTAACCGGGACAGGGCAAGGCTACACCTTC
j_gene: TRBJ2-7; abundance: .; v_gene: TRBV7-6; d_gene: TRBD2; CDR3aa: CASSLFATSGSPGAVGEQYF; CDR3nt: TGTGCCAGCAGCTTATTCGCGACTAGCGGGAGCCCCGGGGCCGTAGGCGAGCAGTACTTC